The 29 T cell receptor beta chains reported below all come from one sample, sequenced in a study of cytomegalovirus exposure and HLA in healthy donors. 13 Jbeta primers and 60 Vbeta primers were used for the PCR. The table came from immunoSEQ multiplex PCR; TCRdb's copy has only in-frame clones and leaves some out. Of under 200,000 clones in the sample, roughly 75% are singletons; the top ten hold about 7.7%. The sequenced sample consisted of PBMCs. The receptors originated from a woman aged 40 to 50 in good health and CMV-seropositive.

The V call is TRBV7-3, the J call TRBJ1-2; D uncertain. Germline V CDR1 and CDR2: SGHTA, FQGTGA. The V end lost 5 bases, the J end lost 2 bases, and 15 bases lay between the germline ends. The CDR3 totals 15 residues. CDR3 protein: CASSPASGRNYGYTF. The DNA of the CDR3 is TGTGCCAGCAGCCCCGCGTCCGGGAGAAACTATGGCTACACCTTC.

V usage is TRBV6-5 and J usage is TRBJ1-2; 8 bases line up with TRBD1. The CDR3 is made up of 13 amino acids. The junction had 7 bases not matched to a gene; V was cut back by 6 bases and J by 7 bases. Germline loops: CDR1 MNHEY, CDR2 SVGAGI. CDR3: CASRLYRGVGYTF. CDR3 in DNA: TGTGCCAGCAGACTTTACAGGGGGGTTGGCTACACCTTC.

This clone was picked up one time. The V call is TRBV6-1, the J call TRBJ2-1; 13 bases line up with TRBD2. Germline loops: CDR1 MNHNS, CDR2 SASEGT. The V gene end was trimmed by 4 bases and the J gene end by 8 bases; junction bases not matched to a gene: 5. The CDR3 is made up of 15 amino acids. The chain's CDR3 is CASSATSGRGDEQFF. Here the CDR3 DNA reads TGTGCCAGCAGTGCAACTAGCGGGAGGGGGGATGAGCAGTTCTTC.

The rearrangement joins TRBV7-8 to TRBJ2-5, with D hard to call. The germline gives CDR1 SGHVS, CDR2 FQNEAQ. The CDR3 loop spans 13 amino acids. V was trimmed by 5 bases and J by 0 bases, leaving 7 bases between them. CDR3 sequence reads: CASSTVNQETQYF. Written as DNA, the CDR3 is TGTGCCAGCAGCACAGTGAACCAAGAGACCCAGTACTTC.

This clone has a handful of counts. The V gene is TRBV7-8, the J gene TRBJ1-2; 10 bases agree with TRBD1. The CDR3 contains 15 residues. Germline V gene sequence: CDR1 SGHVS, CDR2 FQNEAQ. J lost 5 bases, V lost 5 bases, and 8 bases had no gene match. CDR3 amino acids: CASSARDRGAYGYTF. The CDR3 DNA follows: TGTGCCAGCAGCGCCCGGGACAGGGGCGCTTATGGCTACACCTTC.

The rearrangement joins TRBV5-6 to TRBJ2-1; 11 bases align to TRBD2. The junction had 4 bases not matched to a gene; V was cut back by 0 bases and J by 8 bases. Germline V CDR1 and CDR2: SGHDT, YYEEEE. This CDR3 is 15 amino acids long. The CDR3 coding sequence is TGTGCCAGCAGCTTGGTAGCGGGAGGGCCCTATGAGCAGTTCTTC. Its protein is CASSLVAGGPYEQFF.

This clone was seen a single time. The V gene is TRBV19, the J gene TRBJ2-1; 7 nucleotides line up with TRBD1. The germline V gene encodes CDR1 LNHDA and CDR2 SQIVND (reference sequence). V dropped 3 bases and J dropped 14; count of bases not matched to a gene: 7. This CDR3 has 12 residues. The CDR3 nucleotides read TGTGCCAGTAGTATTTTACAGGGGTTAAAGTTCTTC. This encodes CASSILQGLKFF.

The chain recombines TRBV19 with TRBJ2-1; perhaps TRBD1 as D (6 bases). Germline assignment: CDR1 LNHDA and CDR2 SQIVND (reference sequence). V shed 6 bases and J shed 9 bases, with 18 bases lying between them. The CDR3 is 14 residues long. This chain's CDR3 is CASRWTDTTSEQFF. CDR3 bases: TGTGCCAGTAGGTGGACAGATACAACTAGTGAGCAGTTCTTC.

This CDR3 reads CASSVADRGLAGGANVLTF. The CDR3 DNA follows: TGTGCCAGCAGCGTCGCCGACAGGGGGCTAGCGGGAGGGGCCAACGTCCTGACTTTC. The chain employs TRBV9 and TRBJ2-6, with a possible D match to TRBD1 (10 bases). Germline V gene data show CDR1 as SGDLS and CDR2 as YYNGEE. This CDR3 is 19 amino acids long. The ends were cut back, 2 bases at V and 4 bases at J, with 22 bases in the middle.

This sequence joins TRBV19 and TRBJ1-1; D possibly corresponds to TRBD1 (5 bases). This CDR3 spans 13 amino acids. Looked up from germline, CDR1 is LNHDA and CDR2 is SQIVND (reference sequence). Trimming took off 7 bases at V and 0 bases at J, with 9 bases between the two ends. The CDR3 spells CASIDSMNTEAFF. DNA of the CDR3: TGTGCCAGTATTGACAGTATGAACACTGAAGCTTTCTTT.

The gene calls are TRBV27 and TRBJ2-1, with D possibly TRBD1 on 6 matching bases. CDR3 length: 15 residues. Germline V gene lookup returns CDR1 MNHEY and CDR2 SMNVEV (reference sequence). V dropped 0 bases and J dropped 5 bases, with 11 bases sitting between them. The CDR3 DNA follows: TGTGCCAGCAGTTTATCGGGGGCGCCGCACAATGAGCAGTTCTTC. It specifies CASSLSGAPHNEQFF.

The gene calls are TRBV7-2 and TRBJ2-3; D unresolved. The CDR3 length is 14 residues. V lost 4 bases and J 5 bases, leaving 13 bases between the germline ends. Germline CDR1 reads SGHTA; CDR2 reads FQGNSA. CDR3 sequence reads: CASSSGPPLDTQYF. The CDR3 DNA reads as TGTGCCAGCAGCTCTGGGCCTCCGTTAGATACGCAGTATTTT.

V usage is TRBV28 and J usage is TRBJ1-2, with 8 bases fitting TRBD1. CDR1 is MDHEN, CDR2 SYDVKM, per germline. This CDR3 spans 14 amino acids. The V segment lost 2 bases and the J segment 8 bases; nucleotides outside the gene matches: 7. CDR3 region: CASSLGQGGDGYTF. The CDR3, as DNA: TGTGCCAGCAGTTTAGGACAGGGAGGCGACGGCTACACCTTC.

V gene TRBV29-1 combines with J gene TRBJ1-2; TRBD1 matches 8 bases. The CDR3 is 14 residues long. CDR1 is SQVTM and CDR2 is ANQGSEA in the germline V gene. Trimming at V came to 3 bases and at J to 2 bases, leaving 5 bases not matched to a gene. As DNA, the CDR3 is TGCAGCGTTGATGGGACAGGCCAAAACTATGGCTACACCTTC. Residues: CSVDGTGQNYGYTF.

The V and J genes are TRBV6-5 and TRBJ1-2, with 9 nucleotides matching TRBD1. Unmatched junction bases numbered 8, after V lost 5 bases and J lost 4 bases. CDR3 length equals 15 residues. The germline V gene encodes CDR1 MNHEY and CDR2 SVGAGI. CDR3 DNA: TGTGCCAGCAGTCAGACGACAGGGGGGCTCTATGGCTACACCTTC. Protein: CASSQTTGGLYGYTF.

The rearrangement joins TRBV18 to TRBJ2-5; D possibly corresponds to TRBD1 (7 bases). Germline CDR1 KGHSH, CDR2 LQKENI. Trimming pared 3 bases from V and 1 base from J, leaving 12 bases between. The CDR3 contains 15 residues. The CDR3 DNA follows: TGTGCCAGCTCACCCAGCAGGGGGGTCCAAGAGACCCAGTACTTC. Protein product: CASSPSRGVQETQYF.

Only a few counts were recorded for this clone. The rearrangement links TRBV27 to TRBJ2-2, with a weak D call TRBD1 (6 bases). Trimming cost V 7 bases and J 0 bases, with 12 bases left between them. The CDR3 spans 15 residues. Germline values: CDR1 MNHEY, CDR2 SMNVEV (reference sequence). In DNA form, the CDR3 reads TGTGCCAGCACGCAGGACAGATCGAACACCGGGGAGCTGTTTTTT. It yields the protein CASTQDRSNTGELFF.

The chain is built from TRBV5-4 and TRBJ2-7; 7 bases map to TRBD2. The CDR3 has 13 residues. Per germline, CDR1 SGHNT and CDR2 YYREEE (reference sequence). V shed 3 bases and J 7 bases; nucleotides not matched to a gene: 7. CDR3 nucleotide sequence: TGTGCCAGCAGCTATGGCGGGGGTGATGAGCAGTACTTC. Protein: CASSYGGGDEQYF.

This chain uses TRBV14 with TRBJ1-3; a possible D gene is TRBD1 (5 bases). Trimming removed 1 base from V and 0 bases from J, with 10 bases in between. Germline V lookup: CDR1 SGHDN, CDR2 FVKESK. The CDR3 covers 16 residues. The CDR3: CASSQAQAFSGNTIYF. Written as DNA, the CDR3 is TGTGCCAGCAGCCAAGCACAGGCGTTCTCTGGAAACACCATATATTTT.

This clone was seen only a few times. V and J are TRBV9 and TRBJ2-2; maybe TRBD1 (6 bases). The CDR3 has 13 residues. The germline CDR1 and CDR2 sequences are SGDLS and YYNGEE. V was shortened by 4 bases and J by 7 bases, with 11 bases between the two germline ends. Here the CDR3 reads CASSRTDVGELFF. Written as DNA, the CDR3 is TGTGCCAGCAGCCGGACAGATGTCGGGGAGCTGTTTTTT.

This sequence joins TRBV5-4 and TRBJ1-1, with 7 bases matching TRBD1. This CDR3 comprises 14 residues. The germline V gene has CDR1 SGHNT and CDR2 YYREEE (reference sequence). Trimming at V came to 5 bases and at J to 0 bases, leaving 4 bases not matched to a gene. The CDR3 loop is CASSLDRLNTEAFF. The CDR3 coding sequence is TGTGCCAGCAGTCTGGACAGGCTGAACACTGAAGCTTTCTTT.

This chain links TRBV30 with TRBJ1-2; D might be TRBD1 (5 bases). The germline V gene has CDR1 GTSNPN and CDR2 SVGIG (reference sequence). Between the trimmed V and J ends, which lost 3 bases and 4 bases, there was a span of 15 bases. The CDR3 spans 14 residues. The CDR3, as DNA: TGTGCCTGGAGCCAAGGGAGGGACTCCTATGGCTACACCTTC. It is translated as CAWSQGRDSYGYTF.

V and J are TRBV7-2 and TRBJ2-5; D is tentatively TRBD1 or TRBD2 (5 bases each). With the DNA end fitting TRBJ2-7 better, the J assignment may be wrong. Germline V gives CDR1 SGHTA, CDR2 FQGNSA. This CDR3 is built from 12 residues. In nucleotides, the CDR3 is TGTGCCAGCAGCTTCCCTGGGGGCGAGCAGTACTTC. It encodes CASSFPGGEQYF.

The genes are TRBV18 and TRBJ2-1, with D possibly TRBD2 on 5 matching bases. The CDR3 totals 12 residues. The germline gives CDR1 KGHSH, CDR2 LQKENI. Trimming pared 1 base from V and 10 bases from J, leaving 8 bases between. DNA of the CDR3: TGTGCCAGCTCACCACAACTAGGAGAGCAGTTCTTC. This encodes CASSPQLGEQFF.

There are a few counts of this clone. This chain joins TRBV2 and TRBJ2-7; 7 bases line up with TRBD1. The CDR3 runs 13 residues. The J segment lost 4 bases and the V segment lost 11 bases, leaving 11 bases of the junction unmatched. Germline V CDR1 and CDR2: SNHLY, FYNNEI. The DNA of the CDR3 is TGTGCCGCATTTAGGACACAGGGGTACGAGCAGTACTTC. It specifies CAAFRTQGYEQYF.

The gene calls are TRBV9 and TRBJ2-1; 9 positions agree with TRBD2. This CDR3 has 15 residues. After removal of 0 bases from V and 5 bases from J, the junction contained 3 bases not matched to a gene. From germline, CDR1 is SGDLS and CDR2 YYNGEE. CDR3 sequence reads: CASSVGTSENNEQFF. In DNA, the CDR3 is TGTGCCAGCAGCGTAGGGACTAGCGAAAACAATGAGCAGTTCTTC.

The chain employs TRBV4-1 and TRBJ2-1, with D maybe TRBD1 (6 bases). The CDR3 has 16 residues. V shed 1 base and J shed 0 bases, with 10 bases lying between them. The germline V gene encodes CDR1 MGHRA and CDR2 YSYEKL. DNA for the CDR3: TGCGCCAGCAGCCAAGGGGTACAGGGCTCCTACAATGAGCAGTTCTTC. Residues: CASSQGVQGSYNEQFF.

The chain recombines TRBV6-6 with TRBJ1-1; D unresolved. Germline assignment: CDR1 MNHNY and CDR2 SVGAGI (reference sequence). There are 15 residues in the CDR3. Trimming took off 0 bases at V and 0 bases at J, with 8 bases between the two ends. CDR3 sequence reads: CASSYSREVNTEAFF. Written as DNA, the CDR3 is TGTGCCAGCAGTTACTCGAGGGAGGTGAACACTGAAGCTTTCTTT.

This sequence joins TRBV5-1 and TRBJ2-3, with D possibly matching TRBD1 (5 bases). CDR3 size: 11 residues. Germline V CDR1 and CDR2: SGHRS, YFSETQ. Trimming took off 3 bases at V and 8 bases at J, with 7 bases between the two ends. The CDR3 here is CASSSQGTQYF. The CDR3 region has the DNA TGCGCCAGCAGCTCCCAGGGTACGCAGTATTTT.